In its sample, the clone carrying this T cell receptor (beta chain) was seen a few times. The antigen remains undetermined. Quantitative 5'-RACE with molecular barcodes was used to make the TCR beta libraries. Each CDR3 protein gets one entry after TCRdb re-called the 5' RACE reads with MiXCR. The data hold around 220,000 distinct CDR3 sequences, with approximately 16% observed a single time. The sample originates from a study of CD8 T cells in ankylosing spondylitis. The V and J ends lost 10 bases and 5 bases respectively, with 14 bases between them. CDR1 and CDR2 from the germline V gene are SEHNR and FQNEAQ (reference sequence). The CDR3 is made up of 12 amino acids. The study, taken as a whole, reports: Within ankylosing spondylitis blood, a TCR beta motif made up of eight or nine highly homologous variants appeared to be characteristic. Earlier authors reported some of these motif variants in reactive arthritis synovial fluid and blood. Relatively scarce in peripheral blood, disease-linked clones were CD8+. The study looked at matched synovial fluid samples from ankylosing spondylitis patients. Disease-linked clones were reported to be significantly enriched there.

The TCR originated in a male donor with ankylosing spondylitis. Sequenced sample: blood, either unsorted or a sorted T cell fraction (not recorded which). The chain joins TRBV7-9 to TRBJ2-5; D is possibly TRBD2 (5 bases). This CDR3 reads CAIRAGVETQYF. CDR3 bases: TGTGCCATACGGGCCGGGGTGGAGACCCAGTACTTC.